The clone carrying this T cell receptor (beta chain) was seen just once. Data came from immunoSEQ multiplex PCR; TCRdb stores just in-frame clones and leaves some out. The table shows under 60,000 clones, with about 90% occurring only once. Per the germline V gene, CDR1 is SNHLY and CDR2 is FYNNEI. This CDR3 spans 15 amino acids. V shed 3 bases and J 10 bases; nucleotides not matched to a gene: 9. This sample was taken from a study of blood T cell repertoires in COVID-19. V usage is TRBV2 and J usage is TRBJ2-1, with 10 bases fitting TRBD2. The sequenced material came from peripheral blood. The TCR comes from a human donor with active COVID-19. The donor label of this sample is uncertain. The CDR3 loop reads CASSDSGRWGGEQFF. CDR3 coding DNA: TGTGCCAGCAGTGATAGCGGGAGGTGGGGCGGGGAGCAGTTCTTC.